The T cell receptor beta chain described here comes from a study of T-cell memory formation after mild COVID-19 (dated by TCRdb to about 2021). Looking at the study overall: TCR sequence clusters from the two donors were found to be largely donor specific. In two donors, T-cell clones that expanded and contracted after mild COVID-19 were followed by sequencing TCRalpha and TCRbeta repertoires longitudinally. Two young, previously healthy adult volunteers, one female and one male, were included in the cohort. What the study reported, not specific to this receptor: Contracting CD4+ clones were located mainly in the CM and EM memory subsets, whereas CD8+ clones were found to be enriched in EMRA. Some responding clones were detected in pre-infection memory, which suggested that pre-existing cross-reactive memory T cells had joined the SARS-CoV-2 response. Only a couple of mild cases were covered by the study, and larger cohorts that include severe cases with pre-infection samples were considered necessary. SARS-CoV-2 specificity of the second-wave clones peaking on day 37 was not confirmed. Clones contracting from day 15 to 85 had balanced CD4/CD8 phenotypes, while a second wave expanding from day 15 to 37 was biased towards CD4+.

Note on this clonotype: Its specific antigen is unknown. Base qualities are not recorded, but no much larger clone differs from it by a single base.

The sequencing machine was an Illumina NovaSeq 6000. TCRalpha and TCRbeta cDNA libraries were built by 5'RACE with constant-segment primers, adding sample barcodes and unique molecular identifiers. Trizol reagent was used to extract RNA from every sample. Amplification of the libraries took two PCR steps, and the second step added a second sample barcode plus Illumina TruSeq adapters. The libraries were sequenced on an Illumina NovaSeq using 2 x 150 bp paired-end reads. As for the authors' bioinformatics: With migec v1.2.7, reads were demultiplexed and then collapsed into UMI-guided consensus sequences. With mixcr v2.1.11, UMI consensuses were aligned to TRA and TRB V and J templates and assembled into clonotypes. A clonotype was counted as expanded or contracted only if both edgeR and NoisET called the change significant, with noise models trained on biological replicates. For edgeR calls, the cutoffs were a false discovery rate-adjusted p below 0.01 and a log2 fold-change threshold of 1. As an exploratory analysis of dynamics, PCA with hierarchical clustering was applied to max-normalized trajectories of the 1000 most abundant clonotypes. Each responding clone was given a CD4 or CD8 phenotype based on the CD4+ and CD8+ repertoires, which had been sequenced separately. The public reads were reanalyzed by TCRdb: fastp trimming at Q25, MiXCR alignment, in-frame beta chains only. Under each unique CDR3 protein, matching rows form one entry showing the most common genes and DNA. None of the V and J calls come from the authors' own analysis; TCRdb made them. Present in this sample are around 150,000 distinct CDR3 sequences, 11% of which were seen just once. About 3.5% of the sample goes to the ten largest clones.

CDR1 SGHRS and CDR2 YFSETQ are derived from the germline V gene. Clipping removes 4 bases from V and 3 bases from J, with 6 as the unmatched junction base count. The CDR3, from cysteine to phenylalanine, totals 15 residues. Only CDR3 DNA is held: 45 bases, read in frame from base 1. PBMCs were isolated by Ficoll-Paque density gradient centrifugation. The rearrangement joined TRBV5-1 to TRBJ2-2; the central 7 bases match TRBD2. This TCR came from a man aged 18-30 years who had mild COVID-19 (a few samples of this study predate the infection). The sample titles of this study are shuffled in the database, so cell type and time point are left out; the donor was told from shared clones. The source material was PBMCs or a T cell subset sorted from them (not recorded which). The DNA sequence reads TGCGCCAGCAGCACACGGGGGAGGGACACCGGGGAGCTGTTTTTT. It is translated as CASSTRGRDTGELFF.